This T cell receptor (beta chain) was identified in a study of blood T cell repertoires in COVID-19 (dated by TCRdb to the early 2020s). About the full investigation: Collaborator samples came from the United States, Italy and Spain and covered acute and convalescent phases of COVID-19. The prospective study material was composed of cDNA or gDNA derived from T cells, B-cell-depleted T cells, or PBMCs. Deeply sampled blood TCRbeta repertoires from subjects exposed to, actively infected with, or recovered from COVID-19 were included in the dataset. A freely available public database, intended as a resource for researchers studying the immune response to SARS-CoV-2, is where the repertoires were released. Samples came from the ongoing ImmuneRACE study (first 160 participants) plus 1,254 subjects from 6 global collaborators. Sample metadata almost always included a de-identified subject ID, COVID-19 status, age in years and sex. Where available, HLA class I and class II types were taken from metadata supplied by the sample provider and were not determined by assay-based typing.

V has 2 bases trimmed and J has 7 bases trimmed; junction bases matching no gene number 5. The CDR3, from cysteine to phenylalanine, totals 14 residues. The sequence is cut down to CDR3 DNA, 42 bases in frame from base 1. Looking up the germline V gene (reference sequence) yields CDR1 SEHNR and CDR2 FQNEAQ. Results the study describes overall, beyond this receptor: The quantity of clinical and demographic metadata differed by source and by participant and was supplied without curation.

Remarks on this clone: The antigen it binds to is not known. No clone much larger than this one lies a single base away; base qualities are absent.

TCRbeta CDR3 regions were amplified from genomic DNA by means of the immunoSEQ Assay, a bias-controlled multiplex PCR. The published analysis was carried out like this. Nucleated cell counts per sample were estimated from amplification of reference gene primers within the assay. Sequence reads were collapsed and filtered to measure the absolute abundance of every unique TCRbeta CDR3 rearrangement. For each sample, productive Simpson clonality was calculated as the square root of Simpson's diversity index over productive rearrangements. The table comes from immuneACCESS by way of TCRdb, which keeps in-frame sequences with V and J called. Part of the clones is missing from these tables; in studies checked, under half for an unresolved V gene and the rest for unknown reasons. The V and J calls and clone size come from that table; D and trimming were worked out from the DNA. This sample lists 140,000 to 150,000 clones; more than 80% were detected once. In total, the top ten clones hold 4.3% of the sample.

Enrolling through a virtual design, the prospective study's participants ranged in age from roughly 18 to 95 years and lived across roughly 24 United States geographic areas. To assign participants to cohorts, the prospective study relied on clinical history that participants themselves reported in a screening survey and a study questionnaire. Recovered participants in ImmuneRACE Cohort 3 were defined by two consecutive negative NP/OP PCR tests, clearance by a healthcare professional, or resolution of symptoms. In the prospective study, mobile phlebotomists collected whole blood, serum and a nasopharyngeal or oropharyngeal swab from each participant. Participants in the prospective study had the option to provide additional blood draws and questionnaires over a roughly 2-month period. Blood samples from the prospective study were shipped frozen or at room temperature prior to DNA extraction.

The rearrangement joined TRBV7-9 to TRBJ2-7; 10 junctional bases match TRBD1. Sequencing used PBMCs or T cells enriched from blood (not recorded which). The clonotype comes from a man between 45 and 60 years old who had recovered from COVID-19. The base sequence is TGTGCCAGCAGCTTACGACAGGGGGCGGAGGAGCAGTACTTC. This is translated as CASSLRQGAEEQYF.